This T cell receptor beta chain was sequenced during a study of persistence of HIV-infected CD4 T cells. The libraries were made with immunoSEQ version 4 in survey mode. Repertoires were generated with immunoSEQ multiplex PCR, while TCRdb's copy carries only in-frame clones and drops some. The table includes roughly 64,000 clones, 65% to 80% detected once. Germline CDR1 and CDR2: MNHNY and SVGAGI (reference sequence). Trimming removed 4 bases from V and 4 bases from J; junction bases left unmatched: 1. CDR3 size: 13 residues. For this clone: The target antigen is unknown.

Cells were stimulated with overlapping HIV-1 Gag 15-mer peptides. CD40L-negative CD69-negative CD45RO-high memory CD4+ T cells were sorted as populations depleted of antigen-responding cells. Donors had CD4+ T cell counts above 400 cells/uL and were CMV-seropositive. Whole-study results and caveats: Compared with CD3/CD28-stimulated cells, CMV- and Gag-responding cells showed lower TCRbeta richness. Proviral oligoclonality tracked with TCR oligoclonality within the same sorted cells.

The sample here was CD4+ T cells sorted from PBMCs after roughly 18-hour stimulation, taken from a patient who received antiretroviral therapy. This sequence joins TRBV6-6 and TRBJ1-1, with 9 bases fitting TRBD1. The sequence was obtained from an adult man with HIV who was CMV-seropositive. The CDR3 DNA follows: TGTGCCAGCAGTTCACAGGGGGCCACTGAAGCTTTCTTT. It yields the protein CASSSQGATEAFF.